This T cell receptor (beta chain) stems from a study of T-cell memory formation after mild COVID-19. One entry per CDR3 protein, called by TCRdb with MiXCR from the 5' RACE reads. The sample lists about 390,000 distinct CDR3 sequences, 16% occurring once. After removal of 1 base from V and 2 bases from J, the junction contained 0 bases not matched to a gene. This CDR3 is 15 amino acids long. The germline V gene has CDR1 SGHTA and CDR2 FQGNSA. There are many counts of this clonotype. Sequences were obtained from PBMCs or a T cell subset sorted from them (not recorded which). V usage is TRBV7-2 and J usage is TRBJ2-5; 11 bases match TRBD2. The clonotype originates from a man younger than 35 who had mild COVID-19 (a few samples of this study predate the infection). Cell type and time point are not known. The CDR3 DNA reads as TGTGCCAGCAGCTTAGTAGCGGGGGGGCAAGAGACCCAGTACTTC. Residues: CASSLVAGGQETQYF.